These 14 T cell receptor beta chains share one sample of origin, sequenced in a study of blood T cells in healthy people across ages. The second PCR ran about 6 to 11 cycles with a sample-barcoded 5' primer and J-beta primers. A single record per CDR3 protein comes from TCRdb applying MiXCR to the 5' RACE reads. The sample lists fewer than 1,000,000 distinct CDR3 sequences, 35% to 50% seen once, with 15% to 20% in the top ten. Sequencing was carried out using blood. The receptors derive from a man older than 75 in good health.

The chain couples TRBV15 to TRBJ2-5; 10 bases match TRBD2. V lost 0 bases, J lost 5 bases, and 9 bases stayed unmatched. CDR1 is LNHNV and CDR2 is YYDKDF in the germline V gene (reference sequence). This CDR3 contains 17 residues. The CDR3 DNA is TGTGCCACCAGCAGAGATAGGTCTAGCGGGAGTCGGGAGACCCAGTACTTC. Amino acids: CATSRDRSSGSRETQYF.

Note on this clonotype: At one boundary the junction diverges from the germline segment, which might be a read error. The chain uses TRBV29-1 and TRBJ2-3; D is possibly TRBD2 (7 bases). The germline V gene has CDR1 SQVTM and CDR2 ANQGSEA. This CDR3 is built from 15 residues. The CDR3 here is CSYQGGDRGTGTQYF. The CDR3 DNA follows: TGCAGCTACCAAGGGGGGGACCGCGGCACAGGTACGCAGTATTTT.

V is TRBV12-3 or TRBV12-4 and J is TRBJ2-1, with 9 bases identical to TRBD1. The trim removed 7 bases at V and 2 bases at J, leaving 6 bases unmatched. There are 15 residues in the CDR3. The CDR3 spells CASIRDRVTYNEQFF. In DNA, the CDR3 is TGTGCCAGCATCAGGGACAGGGTGACCTACAATGAGCAGTTCTTC.

This rearrangement joins TRBV10-3 to TRBJ2-4; D is possibly TRBD1 or TRBD2 (5 bases each). The assigned J gene may be wrong: the sequence end matches TRBJ2-7 better. CDR1 ENHRY and CDR2 SYGVKD come from the germline V gene. This CDR3 contains 12 residues. CDR3 amino acids: CASGTVLYEQYF. CDR3 DNA: TGTGCCTCCGGGACCGTCCTATACGAGCAGTACTTC.

The chain uses TRBV20-1 and TRBJ2-7, with TRBD2 matching 7 bases. The CDR3 loop spans 12 amino acids. Germline loops: CDR1 DFQATT, CDR2 SNEGSKA (reference sequence). Trimming cost V 7 bases and J 3 bases; bases outside gene matches: 6. The CDR3 DNA sequence: TGCAGTGGGACTGGCGGGAGCTACGAGCAGTACTTC. The encoded protein is CSGTGGSYEQYF.

The chain recombines TRBV12-3 or TRBV12-4 with TRBJ2-3; TRBD2 aligns across 9 bases. This CDR3 region has 17 residues. After removal of 7 bases from V and 0 bases from J, the junction contained 11 bases not matched to a gene. The CDR3: CASTTLAGAPSTDTQYF. In DNA form, the CDR3 reads TGTGCCAGCACCACTTTAGCGGGGGCACCTAGCACAGATACGCAGTATTTT.

The chain couples TRBV7-2 to TRBJ2-1, with TRBD1 matching over 7 bases. V shed 6 bases and J 3 bases; nucleotides not matched to a gene: 11. The length of the CDR3 is 16 residues. Germline V CDR1 and CDR2: SGHTA, FQGNSA. In nucleotides, the CDR3 is TGTGCCAGCAGACTTCTCCCGGGACAGAGCTACAATGAGCAGTTCTTC. It yields the protein CASRLLPGQSYNEQFF.

In this sample, this clonotype turned up many times. A much bigger clone sits one base away, suggesting this may be a read error. V gene TRBV5-1 combines with J gene TRBJ2-7, with D unresolved. V was trimmed by 4 bases and J by 3 bases, leaving 11 bases between them. The CDR3 covers 13 residues. CDR1 and CDR2 (germline): SGHRS, YFSETQ. In nucleotides, the CDR3 is TGCGCCAGCAGCGTCAAAATCAGCTACGAGCAGTACTTC. Amino acids: CASSVKISYEQYF. The whole variable domain, filled in from reference TRBV5-1 and TRBJ2-7, reads KAGVTQTPRYLIKTRGQQVTLSCSPISGHRSVSWYQQTPGQGLQFLFEYFSETQRNKGNFPGRFSGRQFSNSRSEMNVSTLELGDSALYLCASSVKISYEQYFGPGTRLTVT.

This chain links TRBV7-3 with TRBJ2-5, with a tentative D call TRBD2 (5 bases). This CDR3 contains 14 residues. Germline V gives CDR1 SGHTA, CDR2 FQGTGA. V lost 2 bases, J lost 2 bases, and 9 bases lay in between. CDR3 in DNA: TGTGCCAGCAGCTTACTAGCTTCTCAAGAGACCCAGTACTTC. Translating it yields CASSLLASQETQYF.

V gene TRBV5-4 combines with J gene TRBJ2-5; D remains ambiguous. The length of the CDR3 is 13 residues. Trimming pared 6 bases from V and 11 bases from J, leaving 20 bases between. CDR1 is SGHNT and CDR2 is YYREEE in the germline V gene (reference sequence). The chain's CDR3 is CASTPHKTAEQYF. The CDR3 DNA reads as TGTGCCAGCACTCCTCATAAAACGGCAGAGCAGTACTTC.

This sequence joins TRBV29-1 and TRBJ2-7; the match to TRBD1 covers 9 bases. V dropped 6 bases and J dropped 0; count of bases not matched to a gene: 12. The CDR3 runs to 16 residues. Germline loops: CDR1 SQVTM, CDR2 ANQGSEA. This CDR3 is CSVCQTGGPISYEQYF. The CDR3 region has the DNA TGCAGCGTCTGTCAGACAGGGGGACCGATCTCCTACGAGCAGTACTTC.

This chain joins TRBV12-3 or TRBV12-4 and TRBJ1-1; 8 bases fit TRBD1. V shed 3 bases, J shed 1 base, and the junction held 13 bases outside the gene matches. The CDR3 totals 18 residues. The CDR3 region is CASSFEKRFGQGNTEAFF. CDR3 in DNA: TGTGCCAGCAGTTTCGAAAAACGCTTCGGACAGGGGAACACTGAAGCTTTCTTT.

The chain uses TRBV3-1 and TRBJ2-7; 8 positions match TRBD1. Losses at the gene ends were 0 bases for V and 6 bases for J; bases not matched to a gene: 7. This CDR3 comprises 15 residues. Germline loops: CDR1 LGHDT, CDR2 YNNKEL (reference sequence). The CDR3: CASSQDWTGLSEQYF. CDR3 nucleotide sequence: TGTGCCAGCAGCCAAGATTGGACAGGGTTATCCGAGCAGTACTTC.

J is TRBJ2-5 and V is TRBV28, with 8 bases identical to TRBD1. Germline lookup yields CDR1 MDHEN and CDR2 SYDVKM. V trimming: 2 bases; J trimming: 5 bases; junction bases outside the gene matches: 7. The CDR3 contains 15 residues. CDR3 in amino acids: CASSLETGVRETQYF. CDR3 DNA sequence: TGTGCCAGCAGTTTAGAGACAGGGGTTCGGGAGACCCAGTACTTC. Full variable domain (missing parts from reference TRBV28 and TRBJ2-5): DVKVTQSSRYLVKRTGEKVFLECVQDMDHENMFWYRQDPGLGLRLIYFSYDVKMKEKGDIPEGYSVSREKKERFSLILESASTNQTSMYLCASSLETGVRETQYFGPGTRLLVL.